There are a few counts of the clone carrying this T cell receptor beta chain. Its antigen is currently unknown. Sequencing of cultured CD4+ T cell DNA used the Oncomine TCR Beta short-read assay. MiXCR, run by TCRdb on the PCR reads, gives a single entry per CDR3 protein. In the table there are 15,000 to 20,000 distinct CDR3 sequences, about three fifths of which are singletons. The data were obtained in a study of vaccination and CD4 T cells after COVID-19. Whole-study context: Overlapping spike peptides served as the stimulus for the cells. These peptides came from SARS-CoV-2 and from the common cold coronaviruses HCoV-NL63, HCoV-OC43 and HCoV-229E.

Described treatment: roughly 10-day PBMC culture with coronavirus spike peptide pools or control peptides (ViraFEST assay). Trimming removed 5 bases from V and 4 bases from J, with 10 bases in between. CDR3 length equals 13 residues. Germline lookup yields CDR1 SNHLY and CDR2 FYNNEI. This sequence originates from a human donor who had recovered from COVID-19. Source material: CD4+ T cells from blood, cultured in vitro. This chain uses TRBV2 with TRBJ2-3; D ambiguous. CDR3 sequence reads: CASSKGEADTQYF. In DNA form, the CDR3 reads TGTGCCAGCAGTAAGGGCGAGGCAGATACGCAGTATTTT.